A selection of T cell receptor beta chains follows, all from one sample in a study of cytomegalovirus exposure and HLA in healthy donors. TCRdb keeps only in-frame clones here, not all; method: immunoSEQ multiplex PCR. Recorded here are under 150,000 clones; the top ten clones represent roughly 3%. Sample: PBMCs. The source of these receptors is a man in his forties or fifties in good health and CMV-seronegative. CDR3s include the opening cysteine and the closing phenylalanine or tryptophan. Each record gives: D gene, J gene, V gene, CDR3 protein, CDR3 DNA. A D gene is named only where the DNA matches it firmly.

d_call: .
j_call: TRBJ1-3
v_call: TRBV4-3
cdr3_aa: CASSQVGGQSGNTIYF
cdr3_nt: TGCGCCAGCAGCCAAGTTGGAGGGCAATCTGGAAACACCATATATTTT

d_call: TRBD1
j_call: TRBJ2-7
v_call: TRBV7-6
cdr3_aa: CASSLAPGQGTSEQYF
cdr3_nt: TGTGCCAGCAGCTTAGCTCCGGGACAGGGGACCTCCGAGCAGTACTTC

d_call: TRBD1
j_call: TRBJ2-1
v_call: TRBV6-5
cdr3_aa: CASTRQGEQFF
cdr3_nt: TGTGCCAGCACCAGACAGGGTGAGCAGTTCTTC

d_call: TRBD1
j_call: TRBJ2-5
v_call: TRBV13
cdr3_aa: CASSPTGTAQETQYF
cdr3_nt: TGTGCCAGCAGCCCGACCGGGACAGCACAAGAGACCCAGTACTTC

d_call: .
j_call: TRBJ2-2
v_call: TRBV11-2
cdr3_aa: CASSGGTFTGELFF
cdr3_nt: TGTGCCAGCAGCGGGGGGACTTTCACCGGGGAGCTGTTTTTT

d_call: TRBD1
j_call: TRBJ1-1
v_call: TRBV5-1
cdr3_aa: CASSSGQGGYTEAFF
cdr3_nt: TGCGCCAGCAGCTCCGGACAGGGAGGGTACACTGAAGCTTTCTTT

d_call: .
j_call: TRBJ2-3
v_call: TRBV19
cdr3_aa: CASSTIAGYTDTQYF
cdr3_nt: TGTGCCAGTAGCACTATTGCGGGGTACACAGATACGCAGTATTTT

d_call: .
j_call: TRBJ2-3
v_call: TRBV11-2
cdr3_aa: CASSPGVNYRGATDTQYF
cdr3_nt: TGTGCCAGCAGCCCAGGGGTGAATTATCGGGGGGCCACAGATACGCAGTATTTT

d_call: TRBD2
j_call: TRBJ2-5
v_call: TRBV6-5
cdr3_aa: CAVGEAGGLETQYF
cdr3_nt: TGTGCCGTAGGGGAGGCGGGGGGTCTGGAGACCCAGTACTTC

d_call: .
j_call: TRBJ2-6
v_call: TRBV7-3
cdr3_aa: CASSFNAASSSGANVLTF
cdr3_nt: TGTGCCAGCAGCTTTAACGCGGCGTCAAGCTCTGGGGCCAACGTCCTGACTTTC

d_call: .
j_call: TRBJ1-1
v_call: TRBV5-4
cdr3_aa: CASSLGQGWNTEAFF
cdr3_nt: TGTGCCAGCAGCTTGGGCCAGGGGTGGAACACTGAAGCTTTCTTT

d_call: TRBD1
j_call: TRBJ2-2
v_call: TRBV4-1
cdr3_aa: CASSPQGAPGAGELFF
cdr3_nt: TGCGCCAGCAGCCCCCAGGGGGCCCCGGGCGCCGGGGAGCTGTTTTTT

d_call: .
j_call: TRBJ1-5
v_call: TRBV27
cdr3_aa: CASSLTGYQPQHF
cdr3_nt: TGTGCCAGCAGTTTAACGGGGTATCAGCCCCAGCATTTT

d_call: TRBD2
j_call: TRBJ2-7
v_call: TRBV9
cdr3_aa: CASSEGGGYEQYF
cdr3_nt: TGTGCCAGCAGCGAGGGCGGGGGGTACGAGCAGTACTTC

d_call: TRBD1
j_call: TRBJ2-7
v_call: TRBV9
cdr3_aa: CASSVTGGAYSYEQYF
cdr3_nt: TGTGCCAGCAGCGTGACAGGGGGCGCATACTCCTACGAGCAGTACTTC

d_call: .
j_call: TRBJ1-1
v_call: TRBV7-9
cdr3_aa: CASRRQMNTEAFF
cdr3_nt: TGTGCCAGCAGAAGACAGATGAACACTGAAGCTTTCTTT